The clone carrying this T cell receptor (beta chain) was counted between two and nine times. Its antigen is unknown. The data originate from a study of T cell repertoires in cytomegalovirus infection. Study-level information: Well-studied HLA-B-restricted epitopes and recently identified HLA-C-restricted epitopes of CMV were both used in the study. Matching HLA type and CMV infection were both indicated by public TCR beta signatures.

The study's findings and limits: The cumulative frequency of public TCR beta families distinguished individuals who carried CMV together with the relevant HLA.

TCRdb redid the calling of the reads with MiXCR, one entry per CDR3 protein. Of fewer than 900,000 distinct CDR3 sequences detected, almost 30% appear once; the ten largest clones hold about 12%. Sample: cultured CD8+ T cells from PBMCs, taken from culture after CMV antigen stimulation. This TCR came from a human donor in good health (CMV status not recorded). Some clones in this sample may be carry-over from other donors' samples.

The CDR3 DNA reads as TGTGCCAGCAGCTTAGAGTATAGCGGGGGCCAAGAGACCCAGTACTTC. Its translation is CASSLEYSGGQETQYF. The rearrangement links TRBV11-2 to TRBJ2-5, with 9 bases that match TRBD2. Trimming removed 0 bases from V and 1 base from J; junction bases left unmatched: 3. The V gene's germline CDR1 is SGHAT and CDR2 FQNNGV. The CDR3 sequence is 16 residues long. Combining the CDR3 with reference TRBV11-2 and TRBJ2-5 gives the whole variable domain EAGVAQSPRYKIIEKRQSVAFWCNPISGHATLYWYQQILGQGPKLLIQFQNNGVVDDSQLPKDRFSAERLKGVDSTLKIQPAKLEDSAVYLCASSLEYSGGQETQYFGPGTRLLVL.